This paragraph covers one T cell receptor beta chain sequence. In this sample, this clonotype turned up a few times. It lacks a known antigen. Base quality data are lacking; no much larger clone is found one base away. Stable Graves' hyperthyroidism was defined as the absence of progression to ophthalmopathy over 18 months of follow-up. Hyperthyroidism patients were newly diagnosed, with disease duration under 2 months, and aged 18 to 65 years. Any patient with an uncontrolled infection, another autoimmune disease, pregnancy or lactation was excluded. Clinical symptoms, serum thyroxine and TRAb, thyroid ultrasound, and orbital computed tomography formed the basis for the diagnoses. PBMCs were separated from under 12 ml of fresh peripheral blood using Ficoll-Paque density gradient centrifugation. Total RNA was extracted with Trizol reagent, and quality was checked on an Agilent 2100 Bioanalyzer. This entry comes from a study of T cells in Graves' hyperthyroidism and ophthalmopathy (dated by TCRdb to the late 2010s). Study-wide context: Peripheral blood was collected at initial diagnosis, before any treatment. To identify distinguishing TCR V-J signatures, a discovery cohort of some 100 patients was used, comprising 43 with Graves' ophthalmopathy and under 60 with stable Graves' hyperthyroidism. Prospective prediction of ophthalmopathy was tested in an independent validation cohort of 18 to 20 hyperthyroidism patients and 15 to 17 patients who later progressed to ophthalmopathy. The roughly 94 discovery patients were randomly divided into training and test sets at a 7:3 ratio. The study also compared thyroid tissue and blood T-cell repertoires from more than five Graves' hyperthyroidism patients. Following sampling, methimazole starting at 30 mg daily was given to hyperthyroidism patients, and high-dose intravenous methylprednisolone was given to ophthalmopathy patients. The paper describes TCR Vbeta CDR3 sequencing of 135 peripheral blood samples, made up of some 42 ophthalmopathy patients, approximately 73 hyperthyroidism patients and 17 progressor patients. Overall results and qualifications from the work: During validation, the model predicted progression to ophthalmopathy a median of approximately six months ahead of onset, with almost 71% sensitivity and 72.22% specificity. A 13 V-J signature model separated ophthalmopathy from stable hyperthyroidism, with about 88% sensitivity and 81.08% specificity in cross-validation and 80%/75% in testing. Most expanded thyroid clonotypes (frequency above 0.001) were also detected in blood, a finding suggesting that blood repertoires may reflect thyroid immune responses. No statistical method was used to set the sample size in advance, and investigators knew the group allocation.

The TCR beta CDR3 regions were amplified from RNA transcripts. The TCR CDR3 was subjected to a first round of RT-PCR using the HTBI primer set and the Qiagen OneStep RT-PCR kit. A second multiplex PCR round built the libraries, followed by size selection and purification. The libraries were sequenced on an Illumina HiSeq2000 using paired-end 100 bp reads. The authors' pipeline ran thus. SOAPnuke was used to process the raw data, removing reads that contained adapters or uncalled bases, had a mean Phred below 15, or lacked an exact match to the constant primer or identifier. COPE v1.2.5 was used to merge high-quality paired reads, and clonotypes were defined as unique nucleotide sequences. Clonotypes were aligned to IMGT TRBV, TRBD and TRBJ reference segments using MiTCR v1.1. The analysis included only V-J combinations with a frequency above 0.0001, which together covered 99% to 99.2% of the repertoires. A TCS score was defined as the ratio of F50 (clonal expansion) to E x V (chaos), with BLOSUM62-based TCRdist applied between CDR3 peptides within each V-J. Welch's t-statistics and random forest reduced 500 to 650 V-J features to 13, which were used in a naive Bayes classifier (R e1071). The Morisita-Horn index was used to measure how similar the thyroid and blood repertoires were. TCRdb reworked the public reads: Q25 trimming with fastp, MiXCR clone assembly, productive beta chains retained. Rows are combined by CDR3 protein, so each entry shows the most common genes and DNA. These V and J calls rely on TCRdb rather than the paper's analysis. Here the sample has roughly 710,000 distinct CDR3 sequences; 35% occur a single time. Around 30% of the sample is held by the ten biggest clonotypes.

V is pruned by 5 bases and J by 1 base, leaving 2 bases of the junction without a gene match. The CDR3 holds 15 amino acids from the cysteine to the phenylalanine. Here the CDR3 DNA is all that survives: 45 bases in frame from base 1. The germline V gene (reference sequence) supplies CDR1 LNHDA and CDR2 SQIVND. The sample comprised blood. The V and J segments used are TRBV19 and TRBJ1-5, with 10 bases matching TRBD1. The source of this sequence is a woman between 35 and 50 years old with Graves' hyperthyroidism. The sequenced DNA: TGTGCCAGTAGTTGGGACAGGGGAAGCAATCAGCCCCAGCATTTT. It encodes CASSWDRGSNQPQHF.